One and the same sample provided the 15 T cell receptor beta chains below, sequenced in a study of CD8+ T cells in alopecia areata. Following extraction, RNA underwent reverse transcription to cDNA, which served as the sequencing template. The repertoire was sequenced with immunoSEQ multiplex PCR; TCRdb's copy has only in-frame clones and lacks some. Of roughly 190,000 clones detected, roughly three fifths appear once; the ten largest clones hold approximately 1.3%. Stated treatment: oral pan-JAK inhibitor, 5-10 mg twice daily. This material consisted of CD4+ T cells sorted from blood, taken at approximately week 50, from a patient treated with tofacitinib. These TCRs come from a human donor with alopecia areata.

The CDR3 nucleotides are TGCAGCGTCGACAATCGAGTCACAGATACGCAGTATTTT. It is translated as CSVDNRVTDTQYF. The V call is TRBV29-1, the J call TRBJ2-3, with D unclear. The ends were cut back, 6 bases at V and 2 bases at J, with 12 bases in the middle. This CDR3 region has 13 residues. Germline CDR1 reads SQVTM; CDR2 reads ANQGSEA.

The CDR3 sequence: CASSQVPFSPLHF. The CDR3 coding sequence is TGTGCCAGCAGCCAAGTTCCGTTTTCACCCCTCCACTTT. The chain uses TRBV14 and TRBJ1-6; no firm D call. Germline loops: CDR1 SGHDN, CDR2 FVKESK. The CDR3 extends over 13 amino acids. V was pared by 1 base and J by 9 bases, with 7 bases between.

This clone showed up just a few times. The chain carries TRBV5-6 and TRBJ1-1, with D hard to call. Germline V gene data show CDR1 as SGHDT and CDR2 as YYEEEE. V was trimmed by 0 bases and J by 1 base, leaving 7 bases between them. The CDR3 totals 14 residues. As DNA, the CDR3 is TGTGCCAGCAGCTTGGACAGAAAGAACACTGAAGCTTTCTTT. Protein product: CASSLDRKNTEAFF. Using reference TRBV5-6 and TRBJ1-1 for the parts outside the CDR3, the full variable domain is DAGVTQSPTHLIKTRGQQVTLRCSPKSGHDTVSWYQQALGQGPQFIFQYYEEEERQRGNFPDRFSGHQFPNYSSELNVNALLLGDSALYLCASSLDRKNTEAFFGQGTRLTVV.

The gene calls are TRBV4-3 and TRBJ1-5, with no clear D. In germline, CDR1 is LGHNA, CDR2 YSLEER. The CDR3 is 14 amino acids. V lost 0 bases and J 4 bases, leaving 7 bases between the germline ends. The CDR3 DNA sequence: TGCGCCAGCAGCCAAGATCCCGGGAATCAGCCCCAGCATTTT. Translated: CASSQDPGNQPQHF.

The chain couples TRBV29-1 to TRBJ1-1; D gene uncertain. CDR1 is SQVTM, CDR2 ANQGSEA, per germline. The ends were cut back, 3 bases at V and 7 bases at J, with 9 bases in the middle. The CDR3 contains 11 residues. The DNA of the CDR3 is TGCAGCGTTGATCGCCAGGTTGAAGCTTTCTTT. It specifies CSVDRQVEAFF.

This clone was counted a few times. The gene calls are TRBV5-1 and TRBJ2-6, with D possibly called TRBD1 or TRBD2 (6 bases each). The CDR3 contains 15 residues. Trimming removed 7 bases from V and 0 bases from J, with 11 bases in between. Germline assignment: CDR1 SGHRS and CDR2 YFSETQ. The CDR3: CASAGTNSGANVLTF. As DNA, the CDR3 is TGCGCCAGCGCGGGGACAAACTCTGGGGCCAACGTCCTGACTTTC.

This clone appeared a few times. The chain uses TRBV15 and TRBJ1-2, with TRBD1 as a possible D gene (5 bases). From germline, CDR1 is LNHNV and CDR2 YYDKDF (reference sequence). The CDR3 runs to 14 residues. V lost 0 bases, J lost 7 bases, and 12 bases lay in between. This CDR3 is CATSRDWSTGGYTF. The CDR3 DNA is TGTGCCACCAGCAGAGATTGGAGCACAGGTGGCTACACCTTC. The full variable domain, completed using reference TRBV15 and TRBJ1-2, is DAMVIQNPRYQVTQFGKPVTLSCSQTLNHNVMYWYQQKSSQAPKLLFHYYDKDFNNEADTPDNFQSRRPNTSFCFLDIRSPGLGDTAMYLCATSRDWSTGGYTFGSGTRLTVV.

The J gene is TRBJ1-1, the V gene TRBV7-9, with TRBD1 as a possible D gene (5 bases). Germline V gene data show CDR1 as SEHNR and CDR2 as FQNEAQ (reference sequence). This CDR3 spans 13 amino acids. V was cut by 10 bases and J by 0 bases, with 12 bases left in between. CDR3 DNA sequence: TGTGCCACTGGGGGTGTGGTGAACACTGAAGCTTTCTTT. This encodes CATGGVVNTEAFF.

The genes are TRBV6-6 and TRBJ2-4, with D hard to call. The ends were cut back, 0 bases at V and 0 bases at J, with 6 bases in the middle. Germline assignment: CDR1 MNHNY and CDR2 SVGAGI (reference sequence). CDR3 length: 15 amino acids. CDR3 residues: CASSYSSLAKNIQYF. The CDR3 region has the DNA TGTGCCAGCAGTTACTCTAGCCTAGCCAAAAACATTCAGTACTTC.

The chain recombines TRBV27 with TRBJ2-5; D unresolved. Trimming stripped 6 bases from V and 4 bases from J, with 12 bases between. This CDR3 region has 13 residues. From germline, CDR1 is MNHEY and CDR2 SMNVEV (reference sequence). The DNA for the CDR3 is TGTGCCAGCAGCAAGATGGAGCGAGAGACCCAGTACTTC. Translated: CASSKMERETQYF.

The chain employs TRBV4-3 and TRBJ1-1; D is uncertain. The length of the CDR3 is 16 residues. The V end lost 0 bases, the J end lost 7 bases, and 18 bases lay between the germline ends. Germline CDR1 and CDR2: LGHNA and YSLEER. This CDR3 reads CASSQEYGDPPGEAFF. CDR3 DNA sequence: TGCGCCAGCAGCCAAGAATATGGCGACCCACCGGGTGAAGCTTTCTTT.

In this sample, this clone turned up once. The DNA of the CDR3 is TGTGCCAGCAGGATGGAGACCCAGTACTTC. This encodes CASRMETQYF. The rearrangement uses TRBV6-1 and TRBJ2-5; no clear D gene. The germline CDR1 and CDR2 sequences are MNHNS and SASEGT. This CDR3 contains 10 residues. V was pared by 6 bases and J by 5 bases, with 4 bases between.

The rearrangement uses TRBV19 and TRBJ2-3; tentative D call: TRBD1 (5 bases). The CDR3 covers 13 residues. CDR1 and CDR2 (germline): LNHDA, SQIVND (reference sequence). Trimming shortened V by 5 bases and J by 7 bases, and 13 bases separated the two germline ends. In DNA form, the CDR3 reads TGTGCCAGTAGTCTCGAGACAGCCAATACGCAGTATTTT. This encodes CASSLETANTQYF.

The chain recombines TRBV9 with TRBJ1-2; D unresolved. With 0 bases removed from V and 1 base from J, the gap between germline ends came to 4 bases. The length of the CDR3 is 13 residues. Germline V lookup: CDR1 SGDLS, CDR2 YYNGEE. This chain's CDR3 is CASSVEFNYGYTF. The CDR3, as DNA: TGTGCCAGCAGCGTAGAGTTTAACTATGGCTACACCTTC.

The chain links TRBV5-1 to TRBJ1-4, with no clear D. Germline V CDR1 and CDR2: SGHRS, YFSETQ. Trimming removed 0 bases from V and 6 bases from J, with 15 bases in between. The CDR3 runs to 16 residues. CDR3 in amino acids: CASSLGGSGLDEKLFF. The CDR3 DNA reads TGCGCCAGCAGCTTGGGCGGTTCTGGGCTGGATGAAAAACTGTTTTTT.